A selection of T cell receptor beta chains follows, all from one sample in a study of cytomegalovirus exposure and HLA in healthy donors. The data were produced by immunoSEQ multiplex PCR, yet TCRdb's version contains in-frame clones alone and is incomplete. The data show 140,000 to 150,000 clones, and the top ten clones hold 0.75% to 1%. The material sequenced was PBMCs. The receptors originated from a male donor in good health and CMV-seronegative. The CDR3 runs from the conserved cysteine through the conserved F or W. The D gene is left open where the match is weak.

J: TRBJ1-2; D: TRBD1; V: TRBV5-6; CDR3: CASSLGGLGANYGYTF; DNA: TGTGCCAGCAGCTTAGGGGGCCTAGGGGCCAACTATGGCTACACCTTC
J: TRBJ1-2; D: TRBD1; V: TRBV4-2; CDR3: CASSQPTTGGTNYGYTF; DNA: TGTGCCAGCAGCCAACCGACGACAGGGGGTACTAACTATGGCTACACCTTC
J: TRBJ2-7; D: NA; V: TRBV28; CDR3: CASSLGQGFSSYEQYF; DNA: TGTGCCAGCAGCCTAGGGCAGGGGTTCTCCTCCTACGAGCAGTACTTC
J: TRBJ2-1; D: TRBD2; V: TRBV19; CDR3: CASSIGRLAGDEQFF; DNA: TGTGCCAGTAGTATAGGACGACTAGCGGGGGACGAGCAGTTCTTC
J: TRBJ1-1; D: NA; V: TRBV4-2; CDR3: CASSQGEGSAEAFF; DNA: TGTGCCAGCAGCCAAGGGGAGGGCAGCGCTGAAGCTTTCTTT
J: TRBJ1-2; D: NA; V: TRBV6-6; CDR3: CASSAPDSYGYTF; DNA: TGTGCCAGCAGCGCCCCGGACAGCTATGGCTACACCTTC
J: TRBJ2-3; D: TRBD2; V: TRBV30; CDR3: CAWSVLAGGRDTQYF; DNA: TGTGCCTGGAGTGTGCTAGCGGGGGGGAGGGATACGCAGTATTTT
J: TRBJ1-1; D: TRBD1; V: TRBV19; CDR3: CASTTTGGVSTEAFF; DNA: TGTGCCAGTACCACGACAGGGGGAGTCTCCACTGAAGCTTTCTTT
J: TRBJ1-5; D: NA; V: TRBV11-3; CDR3: CASSSDSSNQPQHF; DNA: TGTGCCAGCAGCTCCGACAGTAGCAATCAGCCCCAGCATTTT
J: TRBJ1-6; D: NA; V: TRBV6-5; CDR3: CASSSQGAPLHF; DNA: TGTGCCAGCAGTTCACAAGGGGCACCCCTCCACTTT
J: TRBJ2-7; D: NA; V: TRBV11-2; CDR3: CASSPRTGPAYEQYF; DNA: TGTGCCAGCAGCCCTAGAACAGGACCCGCCTACGAGCAGTACTTC
J: TRBJ1-5; D: NA; V: TRBV2; CDR3: CASSEQGSNQPQHF; DNA: TGTGCCAGCAGTGAGCAGGGGAGCAATCAGCCCCAGCATTTT
J: TRBJ2-5; D: TRBD1; V: TRBV6-5; CDR3: CATGDRGLETQYF; DNA: TGTGCCACCGGGGACAGGGGGTTGGAGACCCAGTACTTC
J: TRBJ1-5; D: NA; V: TRBV6-1; CDR3: CASSQVLNQPQHF; DNA: TGTGCCAGCAGTCAGGTGCTAAATCAGCCCCAGCATTTT
J: TRBJ1-1; D: NA; V: TRBV18; CDR3: CASSPRQANTEAFF; DNA: TGTGCCAGCTCACCACGGCAGGCGAACACTGAAGCTTTCTTT
J: TRBJ1-2; D: TRBD1; V: TRBV5-6; CDR3: CASSRSSTGGVYGYTF; DNA: TGTGCCAGCAGCAGATCGTCGACAGGGGGCGTCTATGGCTACACCTTC
J: TRBJ1-5; D: NA; V: TRBV28; CDR3: CASTQRNQPQHF; DNA: TGTGCCAGCACCCAGCGGAATCAGCCCCAGCATTTT
J: TRBJ2-7; D: NA; V: TRBV9; CDR3: CASSVGAGVVSEQYF; DNA: TGTGCCAGCAGCGTAGGGGCAGGGGTGGTGTCCGAGCAGTACTTC
J: TRBJ2-7; D: TRBD2; V: TRBV11-2; CDR3: CASRPGLPAGEQYF; DNA: TGTGCCAGCAGGCCGGGTCTCCCAGCGGGGGAGCAGTACTTC
J: TRBJ1-3; D: NA; V: TRBV6-5; CDR3: CASSYQSGESGNTIYF; DNA: TGTGCCAGCAGTTACCAGTCAGGCGAGTCTGGAAACACCATATATTTT
J: TRBJ2-1; D: NA; V: TRBV30; CDR3: CAWSGVRGDSPSNEQFF; DNA: TGTGCCTGGAGTGGGGTCAGGGGTGATAGCCCGAGCAATGAGCAGTTCTTC
J: TRBJ2-2; D: NA; V: TRBV4-1; CDR3: CASSQEAGLNTGELFF; DNA: TGCGCCAGCAGCCAGGAAGCGGGCTTGAACACCGGGGAGCTGTTTTTT
J: TRBJ1-2; D: NA; V: TRBV7-9; CDR3: CASRPVGAGGYTF; DNA: TGTGCCAGCAGGCCCGTTGGGGCTGGCGGCTACACCTTC
J: TRBJ1-1; D: NA; V: TRBV29-1; CDR3: CSSGSRTDMNTEAFF; DNA: TGCAGCAGTGGAAGTCGGACAGATATGAACACTGAAGCTTTCTTT
J: TRBJ2-7; D: TRBD1; V: TRBV11-3; CDR3: CASSPRTGVDYEQYF; DNA: TGTGCCAGCAGCCCACGGACAGGGGTGGACTACGAGCAGTACTTC
J: TRBJ2-5; D: TRBD2; V: TRBV4-3; CDR3: CASSQDLRTSGVLETQYF; DNA: TGCGCCAGCAGCCAAGATCTTAGGACTAGCGGGGTCTTAGAGACCCAGTACTTC
J: TRBJ2-7; D: TRBD1; V: TRBV7-2; CDR3: CASSWDRGYEQYF; DNA: TGTGCCAGCAGCTGGGACAGGGGTTACGAGCAGTACTTC
J: TRBJ2-7; D: NA; V: TRBV29-1; CDR3: CSVSGQGFYEQYF; DNA: TGCAGCGTCTCAGGGCAGGGTTTCTACGAGCAGTACTTC
J: TRBJ1-5; D: NA; V: TRBV5-4; CDR3: CASSLGAGDSNQPQHF; DNA: TGTGCCAGCAGCTTGGGGGCGGGGGACAGCAATCAGCCCCAGCATTTT
J: TRBJ2-3; D: TRBD2; V: TRBV7-9; CDR3: CASSLASGSGNTQYF; DNA: TGTGCCAGCAGCTTAGCTAGCGGGAGTGGTAATACGCAGTATTTT